Below, 23 T cell receptor beta chains from the same sample are listed, as sequenced in a study of cytotoxic CD8 clonotypes in ibrutinib-treated CLL. The data were produced by immunoSEQ multiplex PCR, yet TCRdb's version contains in-frame clones alone and is incomplete. The sample consists of about 310,000 clones, 80% of them appearing once. Sample: PBMCs, taken before ibrutinib treatment. These TCRs come from a human donor with chronic lymphocytic leukemia.

The V gene is TRBV5-4, the J gene TRBJ2-5, with 7 bases lining up with TRBD2. Trimming removed 5 bases from V and 5 bases from J; junction bases left unmatched: 12. Germline V gene lookup returns CDR1 SGHNT and CDR2 YYREEE (reference sequence). This CDR3 comprises 15 residues. This chain's CDR3 is CASSFPGGSGETQYF. CDR3 nucleotide sequence: TGTGCCAGCAGTTTCCCCGGCGGGAGCGGGGAGACCCAGTACTTC.

The chain joins TRBV30 to TRBJ1-1; possibly TRBD1 for D (6 bases). This CDR3 is built from 14 residues. V was pared by 3 bases and J by 1 base, with 12 bases between. Germline CDR1 is GTSNPN and CDR2 is SVGIG (reference sequence). The CDR3 sequence is CAWSGQGPNTEAFF. CDR3 DNA sequence: TGTGCCTGGAGCGGTCAGGGGCCGAACACTGAAGCTTTCTTT.

A few counts support this clone. The rearrangement joins TRBV4-3 to TRBJ2-7; TRBD2 is a possible D gene (6 bases). The V gene's germline CDR1 is LGHNA and CDR2 YSLEER. The V and J ends lost 3 bases and 3 bases respectively, with 24 bases between them. The CDR3 has 18 amino acids. CDR3 bases: TGCGCCAGCAGCCAGGTGCCAGTTTTTAGCGGAGTACTCTACGAGCAGTACTTC. As protein: CASSQVPVFSGVLYEQYF.

This rearrangement joins TRBV10-1 to TRBJ2-2, with TRBD1 matching 8 bases. Germline loops: CDR1 WNHNN, CDR2 SYGVQD (reference sequence). This CDR3 region has 15 residues. After removal of 5 bases from V and 6 bases from J, the junction contained 8 bases not matched to a gene. CDR3 sequence (DNA): TGCGCCAGCAGTTGGGACAGGCAACTTGCCGGGGAGCTGTTTTTT. Translated, it gives CASSWDRQLAGELFF.

CDR3 coding DNA: TGTGCCAGCAGCTTACGAGGGCTAGCGGCCAATGAGCAGTTCTTC. Its translation: CASSLRGLAANEQFF. The J gene is TRBJ2-1, the V gene TRBV7-2; 7 bases match TRBD2. Trimming cost V 2 bases and J 6 bases; bases outside gene matches: 7. This CDR3 is built from 15 residues. CDR1 is SGHTA and CDR2 is FQGNSA in the germline V gene.

In this sample, this clone turned up many times. The chain has TRBV25-1 and TRBJ2-1; 12 positions agree with TRBD2. The CDR3 has 15 residues. The junction had 6 bases not matched to a gene; V was cut back by 5 bases and J by 7 bases. Germline CDR1 MGHDK, CDR2 SYGVNS. The CDR3 protein is CASSLAGGTENEQFF. The CDR3 DNA reads as TGTGCCAGCAGTCTAGCGGGAGGGACGGAGAATGAGCAGTTCTTC.

The rearrangement links TRBV4-1 to TRBJ2-1; TRBD2 matches 14 bases. V dropped 1 base and J dropped 5; count of bases not matched to a gene: 10. The CDR3 has 19 residues. Germline lookup yields CDR1 MGHRA and CDR2 YSYEKL. CDR3 in DNA: TGCGCCAGCAGCCAAGTCGGAGAGGGACTAGCGGGAGTCAACAATGAGCAGTTCTTC. Encoded protein: CASSQVGEGLAGVNNEQFF.

This clone has more than one count but fewer than ten. The chain employs TRBV19 and TRBJ2-1; 8 nucleotides align to TRBD1. After removal of 1 base from V and 6 bases from J, the junction contained 11 bases not matched to a gene. CDR1 is LNHDA and CDR2 is SQIVND in the germline V gene (reference sequence). The CDR3 is made up of 17 amino acids. CDR3 in amino acids: CASSIAPGQGPGNEQFF. DNA of the CDR3: TGTGCCAGTAGTATAGCCCCTGGACAGGGTCCGGGCAATGAGCAGTTCTTC.

This chain connects TRBV7-2 to TRBJ2-5; D is possibly TRBD1 or TRBD2 (5 bases each). Germline V gene sequence: CDR1 SGHTA, CDR2 FQGNSA. V lost 0 bases to trimming and J lost 4 bases, with 9 bases between them. The length of the CDR3 is 14 residues. This chain's CDR3 is CASSLAPRGETQYF. CDR3 coding DNA: TGTGCCAGCAGCTTAGCGCCGAGGGGAGAGACCCAGTACTTC.

The chain recombines TRBV28 with TRBJ1-2; D gene uncertain. Between the trimmed V and J ends, which lost 5 bases and 4 bases, there was a span of 14 bases. This CDR3 has 14 residues. The germline CDR1 and CDR2 sequences are MDHEN and SYDVKM. The CDR3 region is CASSQTVLGYGYTF. As DNA, the CDR3 is TGTGCCAGCAGTCAAACAGTATTGGGCTATGGCTACACCTTC.

This chain joins TRBV5-1 and TRBJ2-3; 9 nucleotides match TRBD2. The CDR3 extends over 18 amino acids. Germline CDR1 reads SGHRS; CDR2 reads YFSETQ. J lost 0 bases, V lost 0 bases, and 8 bases had no gene match. CDR3 in amino acids: CASSLALAGTSSTDTQYF. The CDR3 DNA follows: TGCGCCAGCAGCTTGGCCCTAGCGGGAACCTCTAGCACAGATACGCAGTATTTT.

V is TRBV7-3 and J is TRBJ2-7, with 9 bases that match TRBD2. After removal of 2 bases from V and 0 bases from J, the junction contained 5 bases not matched to a gene. Per the germline V gene, CDR1 is SGHTA and CDR2 is FQGTGA. The CDR3 has 16 residues. CDR3 in DNA: TGTGCCAGCAGCTTAGCTGGGACTAGCAGCTCCTACGAGCAGTACTTC. Its protein product is CASSLAGTSSSYEQYF.

The DNA of the CDR3 is TGTGCCAGCTCAACCGCCAGGCGTTCGAGTGAAGCTTTCTTT. Encoded protein: CASSTARRSSEAFF. V and J are TRBV18 and TRBJ1-1; D ambiguous. Germline V CDR1 and CDR2: KGHSH, LQKENI. This CDR3 is 14 amino acids long. V lost 5 bases and J 7 bases, leaving 17 bases between the germline ends.

The chain carries TRBV28 and TRBJ2-4; D is undetermined. CDR3 length equals 15 residues. V dropped 6 bases and J dropped 3 bases, with 15 bases sitting between them. From germline, CDR1 is MDHEN and CDR2 SYDVKM. The CDR3 reads CASSKRQNSKNIQYF. The CDR3, as DNA: TGTGCCAGCAGCAAGAGGCAGAACAGCAAAAACATTCAGTACTTC.

V and J are TRBV30 and TRBJ2-1; 10 positions agree with TRBD2. CDR3 size: 14 residues. CDR1 and CDR2 (germline): GTSNPN, SVGIG (reference sequence). V was clipped by 4 bases and J by 6 bases; unmatched bases: 6. The CDR3 reads CAWKRTSGSNEQFF. The CDR3 region has the DNA TGTGCCTGGAAGCGGACTAGCGGAAGCAATGAGCAGTTCTTC.

The rearrangement uses TRBV19 and TRBJ2-3; 7 bases are shared with TRBD2. Germline V CDR1 and CDR2: LNHDA, SQIVND (reference sequence). Trimming cost V 3 bases and J 9 bases; bases outside gene matches: 6. The CDR3 consists of 13 residues. CDR3 DNA sequence: TGTGCCAGTAGTATTAGGCTAGCGGAAACGCAGTATTTT. Amino acids: CASSIRLAETQYF.

The rearrangement joins TRBV6-5 to TRBJ2-7; D possibly corresponds to TRBD2 (6 bases). Germline V gene data show CDR1 as MNHEY and CDR2 as SVGAGI. The V end was cut by 7 bases, the J end by 6 bases, with 16 bases between. The CDR3 is 13 amino acids. CDR3 DNA: TGTGCCAGCACCATCGAACGGGGGTCCGAGCAGTACTTC. Translating gives CASTIERGSEQYF.

This clone came up many times. The rearrangement joins TRBV9 to TRBJ1-1; TRBD1 agrees at 8 bases. This CDR3 is 15 amino acids long. The V segment lost 3 bases and the J segment 6 bases; nucleotides outside the gene matches: 10. Germline assignment: CDR1 SGDLS and CDR2 YYNGEE. The CDR3 nucleotides are TGTGCCAGCAGCGATGAACGACAGGGGCGTTCTGAAGCTTTCTTT. Translation: CASSDERQGRSEAFF. Looking up the rest from reference TRBV9 and TRBJ1-1 gives the full variable domain: DSGVTQTPKHLITATGQRVTLRCSPRSGDLSVYWYQQSLDQGLQFLIQYYNGEERAKGNILERFSAQQFPDLHSELNLSSLELGDSALYFCASSDERQGRSEAFFGQGTRLTVV.

The CDR3 coding sequence is TGTGCCAGCAGCTTTGGGGGAGGGAGCTCCTACAATGAGCAGTTCTTC. Residues: CASSFGGGSSYNEQFF. The gene calls are TRBV7-2 and TRBJ2-1; 7 bases fit TRBD2. The CDR3 consists of 16 residues. V shed 3 bases, J shed 0 bases, and the junction held 5 bases outside the gene matches. Germline V lookup: CDR1 SGHTA, CDR2 FQGNSA.

This clone was detected only a few times. The genes are TRBV18 and TRBJ2-1; 9 positions agree with TRBD1. The V gene end was trimmed by 2 bases and the J gene end by 4 bases; junction bases not matched to a gene: 3. Per the germline V gene, CDR1 is KGHSH and CDR2 is LQKENI. The CDR3 spans 15 residues. For the CDR3, the DNA is TGTGCCAGCTCACCAATGGGACAGGGTTACAATGAGCAGTTCTTC. Translation: CASSPMGQGYNEQFF.

This chain uses TRBV10-3 with TRBJ2-7; unclear D gene. With 3 bases removed from V and 2 bases from J, the gap between germline ends came to 14 bases. The germline V gene encodes CDR1 ENHRY and CDR2 SYGVKD. The CDR3 sequence is 15 residues long. The CDR3 sequence is CAISDERKTPYEQYF. As DNA, the CDR3 is TGTGCCATCAGTGACGAGAGGAAAACCCCCTACGAGCAGTACTTC.

This clone has only a few counts. This chain joins TRBV28 and TRBJ1-5; D not certain. With 2 bases removed from V and 0 bases from J, the gap between germline ends came to 11 bases. The CDR3 extends over 16 amino acids. Germline V CDR1 and CDR2: MDHEN, SYDVKM. This chain's CDR3 is CASSLDPLDSNQPQHF. In DNA, the CDR3 is TGTGCCAGCAGTTTAGACCCACTCGATAGCAATCAGCCCCAGCATTTT.

As DNA, the CDR3 is TGTGCCAGCAGCCCGACTAGCGGGAGTCGGAATGAGCAGTTCTTC. Amino acid sequence: CASSPTSGSRNEQFF. The chain carries TRBV4-2 and TRBJ2-1, with TRBD2 matching 12 bases. The CDR3 is made up of 15 amino acids. The ends lost 4 bases at V and 7 bases at J; junction bases unmatched: 5. The germline CDR1 and CDR2 sequences are LGHNA and YNFKEQ.